The present T cell receptor beta chain was sequenced within a study of CD8 T cells in Susac syndrome (dated by TCRdb to 2018 to 2020). For the wider study: Of the Susac syndrome patients who were sequenced, over five had clinically active disease and roughly 8 were in clinical remission. At blood withdrawal, Susac syndrome patients were therapy-naive, treated with corticosteroids (with IVIg additionally given to some), or treated with IVIg alone. Whether CD8+ T cell activation and differentiation in Susac syndrome was antigen driven was tested using repertoire sequencing. The clonality of the CD8+ T cell repertoire was compared across approximately 11 healthy donors, about 14 Susac syndrome patients and 15 multiple sclerosis patients.

What the authors observed across the whole study: The TCR sequencing and HLA analysis was acknowledged to have included a relatively small number of individuals. Clonal expansion was seen in Susac syndrome CD8+ repertoires, peaking in CD8+ TEMRA cells and being greater in clinically active patients than in remitting ones. Around 15 Susac-specific public clones were identified in the total CD8+ repertoire, and about 5 Susac-specific public clones were identified in the CD8+ TEMRA repertoire.

Worth noting for this clonotype: There is no known antigen for this receptor. One base away there is no much larger clone; base qualities are not given.

The CDR3, from cysteine to phenylalanine, totals 15 residues. Of all the DNA, just the CDR3 is kept, 45 bases in frame from base 1. The germline V gene (reference sequence) gives CDR1 as SEHNR and CDR2 as FQNEAQ. For this chain, trimming is 3 bases at the V end and 0 bases at the J end, and the number of junction bases without a gene match is 2. RNA was extracted using the RNeasy kit, and roughly 0.5 to 1 ug of the RNA was reverse transcribed with random hexamers. The immunoSEQ multiplex PCR assay, covering 54 Vbeta and 13 Jbeta segments, was used to amplify TCR beta CDR3 regions. To correct PCR amplification bias, a synthetic template baseline was used for both primer optimization and computational correction. In the original analysis: Reads were assigned to V, D and J genes according to IMGT and analyzed in immunoSEQ Analyzer, with only productive sequences retained. Clonality was computed as one minus Shannon entropy normalized by log2 of the number of productive unique sequences. Public and private clones were assessed among the 100 most prevalent clones of each patient and control. Susac-specific clones were defined as absent from healthy and MS cohorts, around 1,000 published viral clones and other ImmuneACCESS disease sequences. TCRdb applied fastp at Q25 and MiXCR to the public reads, then kept only in-frame beta chains. All rows with the same CDR3 protein become a single entry with the most common DNA and genes. TCRdb, rather than the study authors, made the V and J calls. The sample contains roughly 190,000 distinct CDR3 sequences, 85% to 95% of them found a single time. About 0.15% of the sample is in the top ten clones.

Peripheral blood CD8+ and CD4+ T cells from healthy donors, Susac syndrome patients and multiple sclerosis patients were profiled by high-throughput TCR beta sequencing. Susac syndrome patients met recently defined diagnostic criteria for definite or probable disease. CD8+ TEMRA cells were enriched by FACS, while bulk CD8+ and CD4+ T cells were purified by magnetic negative isolation. Blood was collected in EDTA tubes and processed within 24 hours, with PBMCs isolated through density gradient centrifugation. PBMCs intended for TCR sequencing were frozen in liquid nitrogen and were later thawed in a 37 degrees C water bath. Purity of sorted or isolated CD4+, CD8+ and CD8+ TEMRA cells was at least 90%.

The receptor comes from a human donor with Susac syndrome. The chain joins TRBV7-9 to TRBJ2-1; TRBD2 agrees with 7 junctional bases. Sequencing used CD8+ T cells from PBMCs. The nucleotides read TGTGCCAGCAGCTTGCGGGAGAACTCCTACAATGAGCAGTTCTTC. Translated, this is CASSLRENSYNEQFF.